Detailed here is one T cell receptor beta chain. This clonotype was recorded at least ten times. Its antigen remains unidentified. The sample holds no much larger clone one base away, and base qualities are not on file. The source of the sample is a study of blood T cells in healthy people across ages (dated by TCRdb to between 2015 and 2017). With regard to the full study: In model experiments, template switching captured roughly one uniquely barcoded TCR beta cDNA molecule for every two T cells. Age-related changes in TCR beta repertoire diversity were measured in the study by deep sequencing normalized with unique cDNA molecular identifiers. The donors were split into four age groups: young (average about 16 years), middle-aged (39), aged (roughly 65) and long-lived (over 80). To avoid experimental bias, donors of different ages were distributed randomly across sequencing lanes. For two donors (one aged 18 to 29 and one aged 80 or older), the study analyzed two additional independent replicas of 1 million unique cDNA reads from the same blood draw. The investigation overall reported the following: A strong correlation was found between observed TCR beta diversity and the percentage of naive T cells measured by flow cytometry. Because profiling used bulk unsorted PBMCs, naive and antigen-experienced compartments could not be compared conclusively. Observed TCR beta diversity per million T cells fell roughly linearly with age, and a significant reduction was already apparent by age approximately 40. Donor CMV infection status was unknown, potentially confounding age-related changes in expanded clonotypes. Estimates of total diversity based on one million sequenced T cells were regarded as lower bounds and as underestimates. Compared with the aged group, more naive CD4+ T cells, fewer expanded clones and increased TCR diversity were shown by the long-lived group, suggesting age selection.

Libraries were constructed by 5' RACE. Sequencing used an Illumina HiSeq 2500. A second roughly 7 to 11 cycle PCR used a sample-barcoded 5' primer and a J-beta primer mix. Each TCR beta cDNA molecule received a unique molecular identifier from a template-switch 5' adaptor carrying 12 random nucleotides. At least 2.5 million CDR3-containing paired-end reads were obtained from each sample. The Mint cDNA synthesis kit, primed by a TRBC-specific oligonucleotide, was used to synthesize first-strand cDNA from all RNA. After uracil-DNA glycosylase treatment, a first 18-cycle PCR used universal primers M1SS and BC2_uni_R on all cDNA. As for the authors' bioinformatics: For normalization, 1 million high-quality reads, each with a distinct molecular identifier, were randomly selected from each sample. Instead of being binned into consensus sequences, reads with shared molecular identifiers were discarded. MiTCR, run with a Q25 quality threshold and the strictest error-elimination algorithm, handled CDR3 identification, clonotype clustering and error correction. A nonparametric unseen species model with Euler transformation was used to estimate a lower bound on total TCR beta diversity. In TCRdb, the public reads were trimmed at Q25 with fastp and aligned with MiXCR, with productive beta chains retained. Rows matching on CDR3 protein sequence are summarized as one entry with the most common DNA and genes. It is TCRdb's table, rather than the study itself, that gives the V and J calls and clone size. A total of hundreds of thousands of distinct CDR3 sequences appear in this sample, around three fifths of them only once. The ten largest make up under 30% of the sample.

There are 15 amino acids in the CDR3, from cysteine to phenylalanine inclusive. The read is trimmed to its CDR3 DNA, 45 bases read in frame from base 1. Trimming removed 7 bases from V and 4 bases from J; the gene matches leave 11 bases unexplained. Per the germline V gene, SQVTM is the CDR1 and ANQGSEA is the CDR2. The roughly 42 donors, aged about 6 to 95 years, were systemically healthy Caucasian individuals from Russia. Each donor gave about 9.7 milliliters of peripheral blood, drawn into EDTA-treated Vacutainer tubes. Ficoll-Paque density-gradient centrifugation was used to isolate PBMCs, with at least 7 million per sample. Trizol reagent was used to extract total RNA from PBMCs, with at least 6 micrograms per sample. For every donor, flow cytometry on a PBMC aliquot measured the percentage of naive CD45RAhigh/CD27high T cells.

In this chain, TRBV29-1 is recombined with TRBJ2-1, with TRBD1 identical over 9 junction bases. This sequence originates from a man aged 35-49 years in good health. Sequencing input: blood. The CDR3 sequence is CSAGGTGGLYNEQFF. The DNA is as follows: TGCAGCGCCGGGGGCACAGGGGGCTTGTACAATGAGCAGTTCTTC.